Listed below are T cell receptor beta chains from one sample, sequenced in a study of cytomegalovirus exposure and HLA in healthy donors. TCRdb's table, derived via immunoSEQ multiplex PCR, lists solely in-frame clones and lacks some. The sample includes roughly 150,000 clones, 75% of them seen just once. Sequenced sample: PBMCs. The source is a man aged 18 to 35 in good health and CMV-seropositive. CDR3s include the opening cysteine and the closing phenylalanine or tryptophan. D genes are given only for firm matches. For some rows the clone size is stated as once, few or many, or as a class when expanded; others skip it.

CDR3: CASSKTPGGYKATNEKLFF
DNA: TGTGCCAGCAGCAAGACCCCGGGGGGGTATAAAGCAACTAATGAAAAACTGTTTTTT
D: NA
J: TRBJ1-4
V: TRBV21-1
size: NA
length: 19

CDR3: CASSIDQDRVGTEAFF
DNA: TGTGCCAGTAGTATAGATCAGGACAGGGTTGGGACTGAAGCTTTCTTT
D: TRBD1
J: TRBJ1-1
V: TRBV19
size: NA
length: 16

CDR3: CASSLVGAVNEKLFF
DNA: TGTGCCAGCAGCTTAGTGGGGGCCGTTAATGAAAAACTGTTTTTT
D: NA
J: TRBJ1-4
V: TRBV7-9
size: NA
length: 15

CDR3: CASSLLAGGSDTQYF
DNA: TGTGCCAGTAGTCTCCTAGCGGGAGGGAGTGATACGCAGTATTTT
D: TRBD2
J: TRBJ2-3
V: TRBV19
size: NA
length: 15

CDR3: CASSPLAGPYNEQFF
DNA: TGTGCCAGCTCCCCACTAGCGGGACCCTACAATGAGCAGTTCTTC
D: TRBD2
J: TRBJ2-1
V: TRBV18
size: NA
length: 15

CDR3: CASSLSRRTGGNSPLHF
DNA: TGTGCCAGCAGCTTATCTCGTCGCACAGGCGGAAATTCACCCCTCCACTTT
D: NA
J: TRBJ1-6
V: TRBV13
size: few
length: 17

CDR3: CASSELAASSYNEQFF
DNA: TGCGCCAGCAGTGAGTTGGCGGCGAGCTCCTACAATGAGCAGTTCTTC
D: NA
J: TRBJ2-1
V: TRBV10-1
size: NA
length: 16

CDR3: CASSLDLRDEQFF
DNA: TGTGCCAGCAGCTTAGATCTCAGGGATGAGCAGTTCTTC
D: NA
J: TRBJ2-1
V: TRBV11-3
size: NA
length: 13

CDR3: CASSLGGTGRNDEKLFF
DNA: TGCGCCAGCAGCTTGGGGGGGACAGGGAGGAATGATGAAAAACTGTTTTTT
D: TRBD1
J: TRBJ1-4
V: TRBV5-1
size: once
length: 17

CDR3: CASSNRDRYNEQFF
DNA: TGTGCCAGCAGCAACCGGGACAGATACAATGAGCAGTTCTTC
D: TRBD1
J: TRBJ2-1
V: TRBV9
size: few
length: 14

CDR3: CASSKGNGRKGAGYNEQFF
DNA: TGTGCCAGCAGCAAAGGCAATGGGCGGAAGGGCGCGGGCTACAATGAGCAGTTCTTC
D: NA
J: TRBJ2-1
V: TRBV21-1
size: NA
length: 19

CDR3: CASSLRDSGRAGETQYF
DNA: TGTGCCAGCAGCCTACGGGATAGCGGGAGGGCCGGGGAGACCCAGTACTTC
D: TRBD2
J: TRBJ2-5
V: TRBV7-8
size: NA
length: 17

CDR3: CASSLAGTSGSNEQYF
DNA: TGTGCCAGCAGCTTAGCGGGGACTAGCGGGAGCAACGAGCAGTACTTC
D: TRBD2
J: TRBJ2-7
V: TRBV7-2
size: NA
length: 16